The clone carrying this T cell receptor (beta chain) was found a few times. The target antigen is unknown. This sample was included in a study of T-cell reconstitution after alpha-beta-depleted transplantation in children. Study results and caveats: Several hundred rapidly expanded clones from non-depleted graft cells reportedly supplied alpha-beta T cells about two months post-transplant. Among T cells one year after transplant, newly produced cells accounted for most counts and diversity.

Germline V CDR1 and CDR2: LGHNA, YNFKEQ. The CDR3 totals 16 residues. V was cut by 4 bases and J by 1 base, with 16 bases left in between. Using unique molecular identifiers, the investigators prepared the TCRbeta library. TCRdb called the PCR reads again in MiXCR, with one record for every CDR3 protein. There are about 1,000,000 distinct CDR3 sequences in the sample; roughly 31% occur only once, and more than 25% lies in the top ten. The TCR comes from a boy younger than two who had a stem cell transplant for SCID, so the T cells may come from the graft donor. The chain has TRBV4-2 and TRBJ1-1; the D gene is possibly TRBD1 (6 bases). The sequencing here drew on PBMCs, mostly from graft donor cells, taken 360 days after TCRalphabeta/CD19-depleted stem cell transplant. The CDR3 DNA reads TGTGCCAGCAGCCCGAGGGGGTTACTGTCGAACACTGAAGCTTTCTTT. This gives the protein CASSPRGLLSNTEAFF.